The rows below give T cell receptor beta chains drawn from one sample of a study of blood T cell repertoires in COVID-19. Data came from immunoSEQ multiplex PCR; TCRdb stores just in-frame clones and leaves some out. Found here are about 130,000 clones, approximately 80% of them singletons; the top ten hold about 39%. The source material was peripheral blood. The receptors originated from a man aged 35 to 55 with active or convalescent COVID-19. Both conserved end residues are part of each CDR3. D genes are given only for firm matches.

D gene: NA; V gene: TRBV28; CDR3 protein: CASQSVNEKLFF
D gene: NA; V gene: TRBV7-9; CDR3 protein: CASSLAVGVGAFF
D gene: NA; V gene: TRBV6-5; CDR3 protein: CATGRGGNTEAFF
D gene: TRBD2; V gene: TRBV5-1; CDR3 protein: CASSEIPGLAGGRTDTQYF
D gene: NA; V gene: TRBV14; CDR3 protein: CASSQGTARGEKLFF
D gene: TRBD1; V gene: TRBV30; CDR3 protein: CAWSVGYRGQGETQYF
D gene: NA; V gene: TRBV30; CDR3 protein: CAWSGASRGDTIYF
D gene: NA; V gene: TRBV20-1; CDR3 protein: CSPIQGTEAFF
D gene: NA; V gene: TRBV27; CDR3 protein: CASSLREGTYEQYF
D gene: TRBD1; V gene: TRBV27; CDR3 protein: CATLAWDRGIYGYTF
D gene: NA; V gene: TRBV27; CDR3 protein: CASSLQGGASRGEQFF
D gene: TRBD1; V gene: TRBV24-1; CDR3 protein: CATSDRRDRDTDTQYF
D gene: TRBD1; V gene: TRBV30; CDR3 protein: CAWNQGVSNEQFF
D gene: NA; V gene: TRBV9; CDR3 protein: CASSRTPGLSSGNTIYF
D gene: NA; V gene: TRBV30; CDR3 protein: CAWSRRGNTEAFF
D gene: NA; V gene: TRBV6-5; CDR3 protein: CASSQGWGYEQYF
D gene: NA; V gene: TRBV18; CDR3 protein: CASSAGSSNQPQHF
D gene: NA; V gene: TRBV7-9; CDR3 protein: CASSPRELANYGYTF
D gene: TRBD1; V gene: TRBV5-4; CDR3 protein: CASSWSGTGTEQYF
D gene: NA; V gene: TRBV19; CDR3 protein: CATRNTGPPSDEQYF
D gene: NA; V gene: TRBV19; CDR3 protein: CASSLAVGTPGQETQYF
D gene: TRBD1; V gene: TRBV12-3/TRBV12-4; CDR3 protein: CASRREGARGYTF
D gene: TRBD1; V gene: TRBV7-2; CDR3 protein: CASSLRDRGTSTDTQYF
D gene: NA; V gene: TRBV6-5; CDR3 protein: CASSYPSGPYNEQFF
D gene: TRBD1; V gene: TRBV7-2; CDR3 protein: CASSFRRTGDYGYTF
D gene: NA; V gene: TRBV5-1; CDR3 protein: CASTENNSPLHF
D gene: TRBD2; V gene: TRBV6-6; CDR3 protein: CASSSTSGSLSRTARYEQYF
D gene: TRBD2; V gene: TRBV12-3/TRBV12-4; CDR3 protein: CASSPSGSYEQYF
D gene: TRBD1; V gene: TRBV10-2; CDR3 protein: CASSDGQADPSTDTQYF
D gene: NA; V gene: TRBV21-1; CDR3 protein: CASSRRTGGAYHSPLHF
D gene: NA; V gene: TRBV29-1; CDR3 protein: CSVRTGESQPQHF
D gene: NA; V gene: TRBV30; CDR3 protein: CAWNRWNGGNTIYF